The 27 T cell receptor beta chains listed next were all sequenced from one sample in a study of graft-versus-host responses after intestinal transplantation. The data were produced by immunoSEQ multiplex PCR, yet TCRdb's version contains in-frame clones alone and is incomplete. The data contain approximately 77,000 clones, about 90% of them singletons. The starting material was PBMCs, obtained 98 days after intestinal transplantation. The receptors derive from a human patient who received an intestinal transplant, so some T cells may come from the graft donor.

The gene calls are TRBV13 and TRBJ2-1; 8 bases agree with TRBD1. The CDR3 extends over 14 amino acids. CDR1 and CDR2 (germline): PRHDT, FYEKMQ (reference sequence). V lost 3 bases to trimming and J lost 11 bases; unmatched junction nucleotides: 9. The CDR3 DNA reads as TGTGCCAGCAGCTTTCAGGGGGCGCTTGGCCAGCAGTTCTTC. Amino acid sequence: CASSFQGALGQQFF.

Only one count was recorded for this clone. The rearrangement links TRBV4-1 to TRBJ2-1; a weak D match, TRBD1 (6 bases). The germline V gene has CDR1 MGHRA and CDR2 YSYEKL. The V end lost 4 bases, the J end lost 8 bases, and 18 bases lay between the germline ends. CDR3 length equals 15 residues. CDR3 region: CASSPRDKQVDEQFF. The CDR3 DNA reads TGCGCCAGCAGCCCCCGGGACAAGCAGGTCGATGAGCAGTTCTTC.

The V and J genes are TRBV28 and TRBJ1-1; TRBD1 matches 10 bases. Germline CDR1 and CDR2: MDHEN and SYDVKM. The J segment lost 0 bases and the V segment lost 8 bases, leaving 6 bases of the junction unmatched. The CDR3 is 15 residues long. The CDR3 DNA reads TGTGCCAGCGTCGACAGGGGGCGAATGAACACTGAAGCTTTCTTT. Amino acids: CASVDRGRMNTEAFF.

This clone showed up just once. The chain joins TRBV27 to TRBJ1-1; D not resolved. This CDR3 spans 13 amino acids. With 3 bases removed from V and 1 base from J, the gap between germline ends came to 6 bases. The germline V gene has CDR1 MNHEY and CDR2 SMNVEV (reference sequence). DNA for the CDR3: TGTGCCAGCAGTTTGAACTGGAACACTGAAGCTTTCTTT. It translates to CASSLNWNTEAFF.

The genes are TRBV11-2 and TRBJ2-7; D is uncertain. In germline, CDR1 is SGHAT, CDR2 FQNNGV. CDR3 length: 12 residues. V gave up 0 bases and J gave up 2 bases, with 2 bases separating them. This CDR3 reads CASSLDTYEQYF. CDR3 sequence (DNA): TGTGCCAGCAGCTTAGACACCTACGAGCAGTACTTC.

This clone was counted between two and nine times. This chain uses TRBV19 with TRBJ2-1; TRBD1 aligns across 11 bases. Germline V CDR1 and CDR2: LNHDA, SQIVND (reference sequence). V lost 0 bases to trimming and J lost 13 bases; unmatched junction nucleotides: 8. There are 15 residues in the CDR3. The CDR3 coding sequence is TGTGCCAGTAGTATAGAGACCGGACAGGGGGCTCGTCAGTTCTTC. It translates to CASSIETGQGARQFF.

The rearrangement links TRBV28 to TRBJ1-6; TRBD1 matches at 7 bases. The CDR3 is 17 amino acids. The germline V gene encodes CDR1 MDHEN and CDR2 SYDVKM. J was trimmed by 9 bases and V by 1 base; bases with no gene match: 12. This CDR3 reads CASSLYLTGSGRSPLHF. CDR3 coding DNA: TGTGCCAGCAGTTTATACCTGACAGGGTCGGGACGTTCACCCCTCCACTTT. The entire variable domain, with the rest obtained from reference TRBV28 and TRBJ1-6, is as follows: DVKVTQSSRYLVKRTGEKVFLECVQDMDHENMFWYRQDPGLGLRLIYFSYDVKMKEKGDIPEGYSVSREKKERFSLILESASTNQTSMYLCASSLYLTGSGRSPLHFGNGTRLTVT.

This clone has a single count. The gene calls are TRBV6-5 and TRBJ1-2; D not certain. This CDR3 is 13 amino acids long. V shed 0 bases and J shed 0 bases, with 2 bases lying between them. Germline V CDR1 and CDR2: MNHEY, SVGAGI. The CDR3 loop is CASSYSANYGYTF. As DNA, the CDR3 is TGTGCCAGCAGTTACTCCGCTAACTATGGCTACACCTTC.

This chain uses TRBV4-3 with TRBJ2-7; tentatively, D is TRBD1 or TRBD2 (5 bases each). V lost 1 base to trimming and J lost 3 bases, with 10 bases between them. The CDR3 length is 14 residues. Germline values: CDR1 LGHNA, CDR2 YSLEER. The CDR3 DNA is TGCGCCAGCAGCCAAGTCCGGGACGGCTACGAGCAGTACTTC. Its translation: CASSQVRDGYEQYF.

The V gene is TRBV7-2, the J gene TRBJ2-7, with 7 bases identical to TRBD1. Losses at the gene ends were 5 bases for V and 5 bases for J; bases not matched to a gene: 15. Germline V gene lookup returns CDR1 SGHTA and CDR2 FQGNSA. This CDR3 is 16 amino acids long. The CDR3 nucleotides are TGTGCCAGCAGCGCGCTTCCGGGACAGCTTGGCCACGAGCAGTACTTC. Its translation: CASSALPGQLGHEQYF.

The chain is built from TRBV27 and TRBJ2-7; 7 bases line up with TRBD1. Germline values: CDR1 MNHEY, CDR2 SMNVEV (reference sequence). V lost 2 bases to trimming and J lost 6 bases; unmatched junction nucleotides: 10. The CDR3 extends over 15 amino acids. The CDR3 is CASSLVGQVPVEQYF. CDR3 in DNA: TGTGCCAGCAGTTTAGTAGGACAGGTCCCTGTCGAGCAGTACTTC.

The rearrangement uses TRBV29-1 and TRBJ2-7; tentatively, D is TRBD2 (5 bases). V was cut by 4 bases and J by 0 bases, with 10 bases left in between. Germline-derived CDR1 and CDR2 are SQVTM and ANQGSEA. This CDR3 comprises 13 residues. The CDR3 DNA sequence: TGCAGCGTTGGAGAGGGCGACTCCTACGAGCAGTACTTC. It translates to CSVGEGDSYEQYF.

The V gene is TRBV5-4, the J gene TRBJ1-2; D remains ambiguous. Germline CDR1 reads SGHNT; CDR2 reads YYREEE (reference sequence). This CDR3 comprises 14 residues. The V end was cut by 4 bases, the J end by 8 bases, with 18 bases between. CDR3: CASSPGPAIRGYTF. The CDR3 DNA reads TGTGCCAGCAGCCCCGGACCGGCCATAAGAGGCTACACCTTC.

The chain joins TRBV11-1 to TRBJ1-2; TRBD1 matches 9 bases. CDR3 size: 15 residues. Looked up from germline, CDR1 is SGHAT and CDR2 is FQDESV (reference sequence). J gave up 8 bases and V 3 bases, and 10 bases lay outside the gene matches. Here the CDR3 reads CASSLNGRDREGYTF. CDR3 DNA: TGTGCCAGCAGCTTGAACGGCCGGGACAGGGAAGGCTACACCTTC.

The CDR3 loop reads CASSVDPGSGYGYTF. CDR3 nucleotide sequence: TGTGCCAGCAGCGTAGATCCAGGGTCGGGGTATGGCTACACCTTC. The chain recombines TRBV9 with TRBJ1-2; D possibly corresponds to TRBD1 (5 bases). V lost 0 bases, J lost 5 bases, and 14 bases lay in between. The germline V gene encodes CDR1 SGDLS and CDR2 YYNGEE. This CDR3 contains 15 residues.

This clone appeared a few times. This rearrangement joins TRBV5-1 to TRBJ2-1; 9 bases align to TRBD2. Germline V CDR1 and CDR2: SGHRS, YFSETQ. The CDR3 has 15 residues. The V segment lost 5 bases and the J segment 6 bases; nucleotides outside the gene matches: 9. CDR3 protein: CASSRAGGPLNEQFF. CDR3 nucleotide sequence: TGCGCCAGCAGTCGTGCGGGGGGGCCTCTCAATGAGCAGTTCTTC.

The rearrangement joins TRBV2 to TRBJ1-5, with TRBD1 matching 7 bases. The J segment lost 0 bases and the V segment lost 10 bases, leaving 15 bases of the junction unmatched. The CDR3 loop spans 17 amino acids. Looked up from germline, CDR1 is SNHLY and CDR2 is FYNNEI. This chain's CDR3 is CANHRDSLRYSNQPQHF. The CDR3 nucleotides are TGTGCCAACCACCGGGACAGCTTACGATATAGCAATCAGCCCCAGCATTTT.

The chain couples TRBV5-6 to TRBJ1-1; TRBD1 matches 8 bases. V dropped 0 bases and J dropped 3; count of bases not matched to a gene: 4. The CDR3 extends over 15 amino acids. From germline, CDR1 is SGHDT and CDR2 YYEEEE. The CDR3 reads CASSLVQGEDTEAFF. In DNA form, the CDR3 reads TGTGCCAGCAGCTTGGTACAGGGGGAGGACACTGAAGCTTTCTTT.

The chain recombines TRBV21-1 with TRBJ1-4. TRBV21-1 is a recognized pseudogene. This CDR3 comprises 18 residues. The CDR3 region is CASSKALPMEPAGEKLFF. The CDR3 DNA reads as TGTGCCAGCAGCAAAGCGCTTCCTATGGAGCCCGCTGGGGAAAAACTGTTTTTT.

The chain employs TRBV5-1 and TRBJ2-7; unclear D gene. Trimming took off 0 bases at V and 0 bases at J, with 13 bases between the two ends. Germline CDR1 is SGHRS and CDR2 is YFSETQ. The CDR3 is 16 amino acids. DNA of the CDR3: TGCGCCAGCAGCTTGGAACCGGGCAGGAGCTCCTACGAGCAGTACTTC. Its translation is CASSLEPGRSSYEQYF.

The chain carries TRBV2 and TRBJ2-5; the match to TRBD1 covers 9 bases. The CDR3 contains 15 residues. V was pared by 6 bases and J by 1 base, with 6 bases of the junction left unmatched. Germline V gives CDR1 SNHLY, CDR2 FYNNEI. The CDR3 region is CASSRDRVVQETQYF. The CDR3 DNA reads as TGTGCCAGCAGCCGGGACAGGGTTGTCCAAGAGACCCAGTACTTC.

The chain uses TRBV7-3 and TRBJ2-1; 10 nucleotides align to TRBD2. In germline, CDR1 is SGHTA, CDR2 FQGTGA. The CDR3 length is 16 residues. V shed 4 bases and J 6 bases; nucleotides not matched to a gene: 9. The CDR3 DNA is TGTGCCAGCAGCTCCCCGGGGAAGCGGGGGGGCAATGAGCAGTTCTTC. Translating it yields CASSSPGKRGGNEQFF.

V gene TRBV2 combines with J gene TRBJ2-3, with a possible D match to TRBD2 (6 bases). Germline V gene lookup returns CDR1 SNHLY and CDR2 FYNNEI. Trimming removed 7 bases at V and 3 bases at J, with 14 bases between. The CDR3 loop spans 14 amino acids. The CDR3 DNA reads as TGTGCCAGCACCGATGATAGCGGAACAGATACGCAGTATTTT. Its protein product is CASTDDSGTDTQYF.

This clone was observed once. The chain has TRBV15 and TRBJ2-2; TRBD1 agrees at 8 bases. V shed 3 bases, J shed 7 bases, and the junction held 7 bases outside the gene matches. The CDR3 extends over 15 amino acids. Germline CDR1 is LNHNV and CDR2 is YYDKDF (reference sequence). For the CDR3, the DNA is TGTGCCACCAGCAGCCGGGACAGGCGAGGCGGGGAGCTGTTTTTT. Translating gives CATSSRDRRGGELFF.

This chain uses TRBV10-1 with TRBJ2-1; no firm D call. Between the trimmed V and J ends, which lost 2 bases and 3 bases, there was a span of 8 bases. Germline V gene sequence: CDR1 WNHNN, CDR2 SYGVQD (reference sequence). The CDR3 sequence is 14 residues long. CDR3 in DNA: TGCGCCAGCAGTGAGAATAGTGACTACAATGAGCAGTTCTTC. Its translation is CASSENSDYNEQFF.

The CDR3 DNA sequence: TGCGCCAGCAGCTTGGCCAGGGCCTACGAGCAGTACTTC. This gives the protein CASSLARAYEQYF. The chain joins TRBV5-1 to TRBJ2-7; D is possibly TRBD1 (5 bases). CDR1 and CDR2 from the germline V gene are SGHRS and YFSETQ. V was clipped by 0 bases and J by 2 bases, with 6 bases between them. The CDR3 has 13 residues.

V gene TRBV5-4 combines with J gene TRBJ1-1, with D uncertain. The CDR3 is made up of 14 amino acids. V was clipped by 6 bases and J by 8 bases, with 20 bases between them. Germline V lookup: CDR1 SGHNT, CDR2 YYREEE (reference sequence). CDR3 nucleotides: TGTGCCAGCACCTCTCCGCCCGACTTATCAGAAGCTTTCTTT. This sequence encodes CASTSPPDLSEAFF.